The entry that follows covers one T cell receptor (beta chain) sequence. The antigen remains undetermined. Isolated RNA was reverse transcribed in full, so expressed TCRB transcripts were sequenced. The assay was immunoSEQ multiplex PCR, and TCRdb's table has in-frame clones only and misses some. The sample lists roughly 51,000 clones; about 50% were seen once. This specimen comes from a study of beta chain features in type 1 diabetes. The CDR3 is 14 amino acids. Germline V gives CDR1 KGHSH, CDR2 LQKENI. The V gene lost 1 base and the J gene lost 6 bases, with 13 bases spanning the gap. Whole-study results and caveats: A closer apparent resemblance between naive, central memory and Treg TCRB repertoires was seen in patients than in healthy donors. TCRB CDR3s were moderately but significantly shorter in Type 1 diabetes patients in all four CD4+ subsets.

Every donor had blood drawn once into heparin, around 120 mL on average. The sequence was collected from a woman aged 40 to 50 with type 1 diabetes. The sample consisted of Tregs from blood. J is TRBJ2-7 and V is TRBV18; perhaps TRBD1 as D (5 bases). For the CDR3, the DNA is TGTGCCAGCTCACCACTCGAACAGGTGGGCGAGCAGTACTTC. Its translation is CASSPLEQVGEQYF. Full variable domain (remainder filled in from reference TRBV18 and TRBJ2-7): NAGVMQNPRHLVRRRGQEARLRCSPMKGHSHVYWYRQLPEEGLKFMVYLQKENIIDESGMPKERFSAEFPKEGPSILRIQQVVRGDSAAYFCASSPLEQVGEQYFGPGTRLTVT.